This paragraph reports one T cell receptor beta chain. The sample originates from a study of blood T cell repertoires in COVID-19. Study in general: Donors in the United States, Italy and Spain gave samples during acute or convalescent COVID-19. PBMCs, B-cell-depleted T cells, or T cells provided the cDNA or gDNA that made up the material.

Methods used by the authors: Estimates of nucleated cell counts were drawn from the amplification of reference gene primers. Measured with immunoSEQ multiplex PCR; TCRdb has only the in-frame clones, and not every one. V, J and clone size reflect that table, while D and trimming were determined from the DNA. The sample lists just over 150,000 clones, 85% occurring once. Germline loops: CDR1 SGHNT, CDR2 YYREEE (reference sequence). The ends were cut back, 1 base at V and 5 bases at J, with 19 bases in the middle. The CDR3 loop spans 18 amino acids. The chain carries TRBV5-4 and TRBJ1-6; the D is unclear. The receptor was isolated from a human donor with acute or convalescent COVID-19. The donor label of this sample is uncertain. The sample taken for sequencing was peripheral blood. The CDR3 spells CASSLPLVGERDNSPLHF. CDR3 bases: TGTGCCAGCAGCTTGCCCCTGGTCGGGGAACGAGATAATTCACCCCTCCACTTT.